The next 6 T cell receptor beta chains were all read from a single sample in a study of Japanese encephalitis immunity and Zika vaccine responses. TCRdb fed the 5' RACE reads into MiXCR, producing one record per CDR3 protein. The top ten hold over 35% of the sample, which has over a hundred distinct CDR3 sequences, 15% to 20% seen once. CFSE-labeled PBMCs were cultured approximately 6 days with peptide pools, each at about 1 ug/mL. Live CD56-CD19-CD16-CD3+CD4+ cells with low CFSE were sorted unfixed as proliferating CD4 T cells. Here the sequenced sample was antigen-activated CD4+ T cells from blood, cultured, taken during a Zika inactivated vaccine study. These receptors originate from an adult woman who received an inactivated Zika virus vaccine.

This clonotype is large by share. The chain joins TRBV12-3 or TRBV12-4 to TRBJ1-2; maybe TRBD1 (5 bases). The CDR3 spans 14 residues. The V end was cut by 6 bases, the J end by 8 bases, with 19 bases between. CDR3 in amino acids: CASRLHAGSGGYTF. CDR3 coding DNA: TGTGCCAGCAGACTCCATGCAGGGAGTGGAGGCTACACCTTC.

On this clonotype itself: This may arise from a read error, as a much more abundant clone is one base away. The gene calls are TRBV2 and TRBJ2-7, with 11 bases aligning to TRBD1. In germline, CDR1 is SNHLY, CDR2 FYNNEI. The CDR3 extends over 13 amino acids. The CDR3 spells CVSRGQGAYEQYF. CDR3 sequence (DNA): TGTGTCAGCAGGGGACAGGGGGCCTACGAGCAGTACTTC.

In this sample, this clonotype is hyperexpanded. This sequence joins TRBV5-4 and TRBJ1-2; 9 nucleotides align to TRBD1. This CDR3 has 13 amino acids. Per germline, CDR1 SGHNT and CDR2 YYREEE (reference sequence). The junction had 5 bases not matched to a gene; V was cut back by 4 bases and J by 7 bases. For the CDR3, the DNA is TGTGCCAGCAGCCTTGGGGGACAGGGTGGCTACACCTTC. It codes for CASSLGGQGGYTF.

This clonotype is deemed hyperexpanded. J is TRBJ1-5 and V is TRBV10-3, with a possible D match to TRBD1 (6 bases). Germline V gene sequence: CDR1 ENHRY, CDR2 SYGVKD. This CDR3 has 14 amino acids. Deletions cut 4 bases from V and 5 bases from J, with 12 bases between. The CDR3 nucleotides are TGTGCCATCAGTGGGGGGGGCTCAGATCAGCCCCAGCATTTT. As protein: CAISGGGSDQPQHF.

By share of the sample, this clonotype is hyperexpanded. Since no conserved phenylalanine or tryptophan closes the CDR3, a read error is the likely cause. The limits of the CDR3 on the DNA are not certain, so only TCRdb's listed CDR3 is given. The V gene is TRBV29-1, the J gene TRBJ2-1; the D call TRBD1 from the table was never checked on the DNA. The CDR3 adds up to 14 amino acids, both ends counted. CDR1 and CDR2 from the germline V gene are SQVTM and ANQGSEA. The CDR3 is CSVEEPHLGQGTGI.

This clonotype rates as hyperexpanded. The chain joins TRBV6-1 to TRBJ1-2; D may be TRBD1 (5 bases). CDR3 length equals 13 residues. V shed 2 bases and J shed 7 bases, with 11 bases lying between them. CDR1 is MNHNS, CDR2 SASEGT, per germline. As DNA, the CDR3 is TGTGCCAGCAGTGAAACAGGTCAAGGTGGCTACACCTTC. Translation: CASSETGQGGYTF.